Sequencing of this TCR beta chain was carried out in a study of memory CD4+ T cells and cytomegalovirus serostatus. Study background: Healthy Belgian adult donors included about nine CMV-positive and around 25 CMV-negative people. Whole-study findings and limits: Of under 200 reported CMV TCRbeta sequences, some 70 were found in memory CD4+ repertoires. Suggested: most of the CMV-linked TCR signature lies in CD4+ memory cells. Median bootstrapped AUC for CMV status was around 0.95 originally, less than 0.93 US-trained.

V dropped 5 bases and J dropped 2; count of bases not matched to a gene: 4. The CDR3 sequence is 15 residues long. Germline V gene lookup returns CDR1 SGHAT and CDR2 FQNNGV. As concerns this clone: What it binds is unknown.

TCRdb keeps only in-frame clones here, not all; method: immunoSEQ multiplex PCR. The repertoire holds fewer than 90,000 clones, around 82% seen once, with just over 2.5% in the top ten. Single viable CD3+CD4+CD8-CD45RO+ cells were sorted as the memory CD4+ T cells. The material sequenced was memory CD4+ T cells from blood. The chain uses TRBV11-2 and TRBJ2-3, with TRBD2 identical over 10 bases. This receptor was obtained from an adult in good health and CMV-seropositive. The DNA for the CDR3 is TGTGCCAGCAGCCCACTAGCGGGACCCACAGATACGCAGTATTTT. This codes for CASSPLAGPTDTQYF.